Shown below are 24 T cell receptor beta chains from a single sample sequenced in a study of shared clonotypes between healthy human individuals. Profiled with immunoSEQ multiplex PCR; TCRdb holds only in-frame clones, not every one. The sample consists of roughly 2.5 million clones, around nine tenths of them appearing once. Sequences were obtained from naive CD4+ T cells sorted from blood. Subset meaning: CD45RA+ positively selected. These receptor sequences come from a man between 18 and 35 years old in good health.

The V and J genes are TRBV4-1 and TRBJ1-1, with D perhaps matching TRBD1 (5 bases). The V end was cut by 2 bases, the J end by 1 base, with 11 bases between. CDR1 and CDR2 from the germline V gene are MGHRA and YSYEKL. The CDR3 runs 15 residues. CDR3: CASSQLNGGNTEAFF. The CDR3 DNA is TGCGCCAGCAGCCAACTAAATGGGGGGAACACTGAAGCTTTCTTT.

The gene calls are TRBV18 and TRBJ1-5; no definite D call. This CDR3 region has 15 residues. V was shortened by 6 bases and J by 0 bases, with 12 bases between the two germline ends. Germline lookup yields CDR1 KGHSH and CDR2 LQKENI. The CDR3 DNA follows: TGTGCCAGCTCCCCGGCTCAGAATAGCAATCAGCCCCAGCATTTT. This sequence encodes CASSPAQNSNQPQHF.

With regard to this clone: Other DNA sequences in this sample translate to the same CDR3. This sequence joins TRBV28 and TRBJ2-7; D may be TRBD1 (5 bases). This CDR3 has 14 residues. Looked up from germline, CDR1 is MDHEN and CDR2 is SYDVKM. The V end lost 4 bases, the J end lost 2 bases, and 12 bases lay between the germline ends. The DNA of the CDR3 is TGTGCCAGCAGTTCCCAGGGCCCTCCCTACGAGCAGTACTTC. It is translated as CASSSQGPPYEQYF.

The chain recombines TRBV2 with TRBJ2-1; TRBD2 agrees at 9 bases. Trimming took 1 base from V and 4 from J; bases not matched to a gene: 2. This CDR3 spans 15 amino acids. Looked up from germline, CDR1 is SNHLY and CDR2 is FYNNEI. CDR3 amino acids: CASSEGGLAYNEQFF. CDR3 nucleotides: TGTGCCAGCAGTGAAGGGGGACTAGCTTACAATGAGCAGTTCTTC.

The V and J genes are TRBV28 and TRBJ1-5; a weak D match, TRBD1 (6 bases). The CDR3 totals 16 residues. V was cut by 2 bases and J by 4 bases, with 15 bases left in between. Germline values: CDR1 MDHEN, CDR2 SYDVKM. DNA of the CDR3: TGTGCCAGCAGTTTAGGGGGGCTGGGGAGTAATCAGCCCCAGCATTTT. This codes for CASSLGGLGSNQPQHF. Variable domain in full (rest from reference TRBV28 and TRBJ1-5): DVKVTQSSRYLVKRTGEKVFLECVQDMDHENMFWYRQDPGLGLRLIYFSYDVKMKEKGDIPEGYSVSREKKERFSLILESASTNQTSMYLCASSLGGLGSNQPQHFGDGTRLSIL.

The CDR3, as DNA: TGTGCTAGTGGGACAGGTCGGGGAGCTTTCTTT. Residues: CASGTGRGAFF. This chain uses TRBV12-5 with TRBJ1-1; TRBD1 is a possible D gene (6 bases). Germline V lookup: CDR1 LGHNT, CDR2 FRNRAP. The CDR3 sequence is 11 residues long. V gave up 6 bases and J gave up 10 bases, with 12 bases separating them. The whole variable domain, remainder taken from reference TRBV12-5 and TRBJ1-1, is DARVTQTPRHKVTEMGQEVTMRCQPILGHNTVFWYRQTMMQGLELLAYFRNRAPLDDSGMPKDRFSAEMPDATLATLKIQPSEPRDSAVYFCASGTGRGAFFGQGTRLTVV.

The chain is built from TRBV28 and TRBJ1-1, with TRBD1 matching over 9 bases. Germline values: CDR1 MDHEN, CDR2 SYDVKM. V lost 7 bases and J lost 6; bases outside the gene matches: 9. The CDR3 length is 14 residues. This CDR3 is CASTFYGDRAEAFF. The CDR3 DNA reads as TGTGCCAGCACCTTTTATGGGGACAGGGCTGAAGCTTTCTTT.

With respect to this clone: The sample contains more than one DNA sequence encoding this CDR3. This chain connects TRBV18 to TRBJ2-5, with 10 bases that match TRBD1. Germline values: CDR1 KGHSH, CDR2 LQKENI. J lost 5 bases, V lost 3 bases, and 3 bases had no gene match. This CDR3 region has 14 residues. CDR3 nucleotides: TGTGCCAGCTCACCGACAGGGGGCGCCGAGACCCAGTACTTC. Translation gives CASSPTGGAETQYF.

To note about this clone: At the DNA level, this CDR3 is encoded by other sequences in the same sample as well. The rearrangement uses TRBV5-1 and TRBJ1-1, with D possibly TRBD1 on 5 matching bases. The CDR3 loop spans 13 amino acids. In germline, CDR1 is SGHRS, CDR2 YFSETQ. Between the trimmed V and J ends, which lost 2 bases and 5 bases, there was a span of 10 bases. The DNA of the CDR3 is TGCGCCAGCAGCTTCCAGGGTGAGACTGAAGCTTTCTTT. Its translation: CASSFQGETEAFF.

The chain combines TRBV6-6 with TRBJ2-5, with TRBD2 identical over 10 bases. The CDR3 is 13 residues long. Trimming took 9 bases from V and 5 from J; bases not matched to a gene: 6. Germline V CDR1 and CDR2: MNHNY, SVGAGI (reference sequence). CDR3 amino acids: CASRLAGVETQYF. For the CDR3, the DNA is TGTGCCAGTAGGCTAGCGGGAGTTGAGACCCAGTACTTC.

About this clone: The germline gene is not matched at one end of the junction; a read error may be the cause. The chain combines TRBV5-6 with TRBJ2-2; D remains ambiguous. Germline CDR1 is SGHDT and CDR2 is YYEEEE. This CDR3 has 14 residues. The CDR3 nucleotides are TGTGTCAGCAGCTTGTACAAGGGCACCGGGGAGCTGTTTTTT. This codes for CVSSLYKGTGELFF.

The chain uses TRBV10-3 and TRBJ2-7; possible D gene TRBD2, 5 bases. V was shortened by 8 bases and J by 2 bases, with 10 bases between the two germline ends. This CDR3 contains 12 residues. CDR1 is ENHRY, CDR2 SYGVKD, per germline. The CDR3 loop reads CAISPGTYEQYF. DNA of the CDR3: TGTGCCATCTCCCCCGGGACCTACGAGCAGTACTTC.

The chain links TRBV7-9 to TRBJ1-2, with a possible D match to TRBD1 (6 bases). V was clipped by 1 base and J by 4 bases, with 10 bases between them. In germline, CDR1 is SEHNR, CDR2 FQNEAQ (reference sequence). The CDR3 is 14 residues long. DNA of the CDR3: TGTGCCAGCAGCTTAGTACAGGGCGTCTATGGCTACACCTTC. Its translation: CASSLVQGVYGYTF.

V gene TRBV5-6 combines with J gene TRBJ2-5; the match to TRBD2 covers 7 bases. Unmatched junction bases numbered 1, after V lost 4 bases and J lost 1 base. This CDR3 region has 13 residues. The germline V gene has CDR1 SGHDT and CDR2 YYEEEE. The CDR3 loop reads CASSAGVQETQYF. As DNA, the CDR3 is TGTGCCAGCAGCGCGGGAGTCCAAGAGACCCAGTACTTC.

As for this clone: Other DNA sequences within the sample encode an identical CDR3. This rearrangement joins TRBV10-3 to TRBJ2-3, with D unresolved. V was pared by 0 bases and J by 6 bases, with 4 bases between. Germline CDR1 reads ENHRY; CDR2 reads SYGVKD. The CDR3 runs to 12 residues. The CDR3 nucleotides are TGTGCCATCAGTGAGTCGACGGATACGCAGTATTTT. This translates into CAISESTDTQYF.

The chain has TRBV25-1 and TRBJ2-5; D unresolved. Germline-derived CDR1 and CDR2 are MGHDK and SYGVNS. V was shortened by 1 base and J by 0 bases, with 3 bases between the two germline ends. The CDR3 sequence is 13 residues long. The CDR3 nucleotides are TGTGCCAGCAGTGAATTAGACCAAGAGACCCAGTACTTC. Its protein is CASSELDQETQYF.

As to this clone: Other DNA variants within this sample encode the same CDR3. This chain joins TRBV6-1 and TRBJ1-2; TRBD1 might be the D (5 bases). Germline CDR1 and CDR2: MNHNS and SASEGT. Between the trimmed V and J ends, which lost 7 bases and 1 base, there was a span of 7 bases. This CDR3 comprises 12 residues. The chain's CDR3 is CASNRGNYGYTF. Here the CDR3 DNA reads TGTGCCAGCAATAGGGGTAACTATGGCTACACCTTC.

The chain employs TRBV6-5 and TRBJ2-7; 9 bases map to TRBD1. Unmatched junction bases numbered 5, after V lost 5 bases and J lost 0 bases. Per the germline V gene, CDR1 is MNHEY and CDR2 is SVGAGI. The CDR3 covers 15 residues. This CDR3 is CASSRSGQGSYEQYF. The DNA for the CDR3 is TGTGCCAGCAGTCGGTCGGGACAGGGCTCCTACGAGCAGTACTTC.

The chain is built from TRBV9 and TRBJ2-1, with D unclear. The CDR3 sequence is 14 residues long. The germline gives CDR1 SGDLS, CDR2 YYNGEE. The germline V and J ends were trimmed by 4 bases and 2 bases, with 10 bases remaining between them. CDR3 protein: CASSQVETYNEQFF. In nucleotides, the CDR3 is TGTGCCAGCAGCCAGGTGGAGACCTACAATGAGCAGTTCTTC. The variable domain in full, with the rest retrieved from reference TRBV9 and TRBJ2-1, is DSGVTQTPKHLITATGQRVTLRCSPRSGDLSVYWYQQSLDQGLQFLIQYYNGEERAKGNILERFSAQQFPDLHSELNLSSLELGDSALYFCASSQVETYNEQFFGPGTRLTVL.

The V and J genes are TRBV7-9 and TRBJ1-3; 8 positions agree with TRBD1. Germline V gives CDR1 SEHNR, CDR2 FQNEAQ (reference sequence). The CDR3 extends over 16 amino acids. V gave up 2 bases and J gave up 3 bases; unmatched junction bases: 6. CDR3: CASSLQGAGSGNTIYF. The CDR3 coding sequence is TGTGCCAGCAGCTTACAGGGGGCCGGGAGTGGAAACACCATATATTTT.

Details on this clone: At the DNA level, this CDR3 is encoded by other sequences in the same sample as well. V and J are TRBV7-3 and TRBJ2-3, with D perhaps TRBD2 (6 bases). V shed 4 bases and J shed 0 bases, with 11 bases lying between them. From germline, CDR1 is SGHTA and CDR2 FQGTGA. The CDR3 contains 15 residues. Written as DNA, the CDR3 is TGTGCCAGCAGCTCTTCCGGGACTAGCACAGATACGCAGTATTTT. It codes for CASSSSGTSTDTQYF.

J is TRBJ2-2 and V is TRBV27, with unresolved D. The CDR3 spans 14 residues. The ends were cut back, 5 bases at V and 8 bases at J, with 15 bases in the middle. CDR1 is MNHEY and CDR2 is SMNVEV in the germline V gene (reference sequence). The CDR3 loop reads CASSPSFFQGELFF. DNA for the CDR3: TGTGCCAGCAGTCCCTCGTTCTTCCAAGGGGAGCTGTTTTTT.

Turning to this clone: This sample also contains other DNA sequences that code for the same CDR3. The chain uses TRBV18 and TRBJ2-2; D perhaps matches TRBD2 (5 bases). Germline-derived CDR1 and CDR2 are KGHSH and LQKENI. CDR3 length equals 12 residues. Between the trimmed V and J ends, which lost 2 bases and 7 bases, there was a span of 5 bases. CDR3 coding DNA: TGTGCCAGCTCACCAACTAGCGGGGAGCTGTTTTTT. This gives the protein CASSPTSGELFF.

Worth noting for this clone: Other DNA sequences in the sample encode the same CDR3. The chain combines TRBV6-1 with TRBJ1-4; possibly TRBD1 for D (5 bases). CDR3 size: 14 residues. Germline V CDR1 and CDR2: MNHNS, SASEGT. The V gene lost 2 bases and the J gene lost 5 bases, with 9 bases spanning the gap. The CDR3 sequence: CASSEQGLNEKLFF. Here the CDR3 DNA reads TGTGCCAGCAGTGAACAGGGTCTAAATGAAAAACTGTTTTTT.